One and the same sample provided the 7 T cell receptor beta chains below, sequenced in a study of multiple sclerosis patients with progressive multifocal leukoencephalopathy (dated by TCRdb to between 2017 and 2020). Receptors were amplified or captured by the immunoSEQ multiplex PCR assay. Drawn from immuneACCESS, this table holds only the in-frame rearrangements with V and J called that TCRdb kept. Clones are partly lost; checked studies trace under half to an unresolved V gene and leave the rest unexplained. Across this sample there are tens of thousands of clones, with about 85% seen only once. Roughly 12% of the sample is held by the ten biggest clonotypes. Sample time point, as interpreted from the label and publication: time of PML onset. Reading the label with the study, this specimen's treatment or condition is: on natalizumab therapy at sampling. Specimen: PBMCs, collected from a patient treated with natalizumab. These receptors were obtained from a woman aged 25 to 39 with progressive multifocal leukoencephalopathy.

This chain connects TRBV5-4 to TRBJ1-1; TRBD1 is a possible D gene (5 bases). CDR3 length: 20 amino acids. Germline V gene lookup returns CDR1 SGHNT and CDR2 YYREEE (reference sequence). Trimming left V 0 bases short and J 3 bases short, with 27 bases between. The CDR3 region has the DNA TGTGCCAGCAGCTTGGCTCCCTACAGGCGGGTGTCTGGCTATGACACTGAAGCTTTCTTT. Translation: CASSLAPYRRVSGYDTEAFF.

Note on this clone: The junction shows a germline mismatch at one end, possibly a read error. V is TRBV2 and J is TRBJ1-2; D remains unclear. The CDR3 is made up of 14 amino acids. Per germline, CDR1 SNHLY and CDR2 FYNNEI. The CDR3 loop reads CASREGPGSYGYTF. DNA for the CDR3: TGTGCCAGCAGGGAAGGGCCTGGGAGCTATGGCTACACCTTC.

This rearrangement joins TRBV7-9 to TRBJ1-2; D remains ambiguous. V lost 2 bases to trimming and J lost 6 bases, with 7 bases between them. CDR1 and CDR2 (germline): SEHNR, FQNEAQ (reference sequence). The CDR3 sequence is 12 residues long. As DNA, the CDR3 is TGTGCCAGCAGCTTAAGCCTCGATGGCTACACCTTC. Translated, it gives CASSLSLDGYTF.

V and J are TRBV5-1 and TRBJ2-6; possibly TRBD1 for D (6 bases). V gave up 4 bases and J gave up 0 bases, with 14 bases separating them. This CDR3 region has 17 residues. Germline assignment: CDR1 SGHRS and CDR2 YFSETQ. The CDR3 loop is CASSPGHSSSGANVLTF. DNA for the CDR3: TGCGCCAGCAGCCCGGGACATAGCTCCTCTGGGGCCAACGTCCTGACTTTC.

The count of this clone is one. The chain couples TRBV4-2 to TRBJ2-2; 8 nucleotides align to TRBD2. The CDR3 has 17 amino acids. Germline CDR1 and CDR2: LGHNA and YNFKEQ. J lost 4 bases, V lost 0 bases, and 7 bases had no gene match. This CDR3 reads CASSQDAAGDGTGELFF. In nucleotides, the CDR3 is TGTGCCAGCAGCCAAGATGCAGCGGGAGATGGCACCGGGGAGCTGTTTTTT.

This clone was seen more than once but under ten times. This chain joins TRBV6-1 and TRBJ1-5, with 8 nucleotides matching TRBD1. The V and J ends lost 5 bases and 6 bases, in that order; junction bases with no gene match: 6. The CDR3 sequence is 14 residues long. The V gene's germline CDR1 is MNHNS and CDR2 SASEGT. CDR3 sequence: CASSLRQGTQPQHF. CDR3 DNA sequence: TGTGCCAGCAGTTTGCGACAGGGGACTCAGCCCCAGCATTTT.

This rearrangement joins TRBV15 to TRBJ2-1; a weak D match, TRBD1 (5 bases). CDR3 size: 15 residues. Trimming left V 2 bases short and J 0 bases short, with 8 bases between. Germline values: CDR1 LNHNV, CDR2 YYDKDF (reference sequence). The CDR3 coding sequence is TGTGCCACCAGCAGACAGGGTAGCTCCTACAATGAGCAGTTCTTC. Translation: CATSRQGSSYNEQFF. The entire variable domain, with the rest obtained from reference TRBV15 and TRBJ2-1, is as follows: DAMVIQNPRYQVTQFGKPVTLSCSQTLNHNVMYWYQQKSSQAPKLLFHYYDKDFNNEADTPDNFQSRRPNTSFCFLDIRSPGLGDTAMYLCATSRQGSSYNEQFFGPGTRLTVL.